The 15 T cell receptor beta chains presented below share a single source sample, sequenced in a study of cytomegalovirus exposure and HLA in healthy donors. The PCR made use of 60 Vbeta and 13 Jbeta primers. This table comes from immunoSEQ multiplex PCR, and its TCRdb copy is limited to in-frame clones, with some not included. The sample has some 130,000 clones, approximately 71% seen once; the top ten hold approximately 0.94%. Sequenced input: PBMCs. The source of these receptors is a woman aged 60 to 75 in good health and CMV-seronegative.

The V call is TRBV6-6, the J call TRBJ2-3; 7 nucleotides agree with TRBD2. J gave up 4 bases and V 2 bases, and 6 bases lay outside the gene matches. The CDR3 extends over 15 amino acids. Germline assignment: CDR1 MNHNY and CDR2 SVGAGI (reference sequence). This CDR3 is CASSYGGGWADTQYF. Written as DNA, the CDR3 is TGTGCCAGCAGTTACGGGGGGGGGTGGGCAGATACGCAGTATTTT.

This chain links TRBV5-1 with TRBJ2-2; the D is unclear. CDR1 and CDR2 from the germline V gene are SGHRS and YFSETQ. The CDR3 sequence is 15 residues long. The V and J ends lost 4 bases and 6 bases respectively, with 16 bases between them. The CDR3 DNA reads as TGCGCCAGCAGCAACCGGAACAGCCCCTCCGGGGAGCTGTTTTTT. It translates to CASSNRNSPSGELFF.

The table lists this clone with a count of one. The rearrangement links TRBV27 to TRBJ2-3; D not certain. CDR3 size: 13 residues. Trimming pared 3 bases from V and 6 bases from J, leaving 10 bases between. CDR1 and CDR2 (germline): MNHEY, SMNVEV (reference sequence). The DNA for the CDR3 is TGTGCCAGCAGTTTGTCAGTCCCGGATACGCAGTATTTT. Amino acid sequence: CASSLSVPDTQYF.

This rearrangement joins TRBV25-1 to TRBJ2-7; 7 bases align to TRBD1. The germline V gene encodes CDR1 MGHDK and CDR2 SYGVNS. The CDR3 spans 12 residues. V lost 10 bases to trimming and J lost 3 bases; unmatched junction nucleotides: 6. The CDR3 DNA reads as TGTGCCACCCAGGACAGGAGCTACGAGCAGTACTTC. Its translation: CATQDRSYEQYF.

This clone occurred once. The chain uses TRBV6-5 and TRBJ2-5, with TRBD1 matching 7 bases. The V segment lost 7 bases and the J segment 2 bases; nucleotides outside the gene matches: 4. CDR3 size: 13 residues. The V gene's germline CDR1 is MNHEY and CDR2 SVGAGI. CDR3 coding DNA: TGTGCCAGCACTCGACAGGGTCAAGAGACCCAGTACTTC. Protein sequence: CASTRQGQETQYF.

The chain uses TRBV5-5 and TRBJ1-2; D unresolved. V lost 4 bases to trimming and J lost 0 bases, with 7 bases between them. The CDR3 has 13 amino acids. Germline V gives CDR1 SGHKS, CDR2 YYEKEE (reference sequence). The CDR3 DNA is TGTGCCAGCAGCACCAGTGCTAACTATGGCTACACCTTC. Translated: CASSTSANYGYTF.

The CDR3 spells CASSTRDREETQYF. CDR3 nucleotides: TGTGCCAGCAGCACAAGGGACAGGGAAGAGACCCAGTACTTC. The rearrangement uses TRBV5-4 and TRBJ2-5; TRBD1 matches 9 bases. Unmatched junction bases numbered 4, after V lost 4 bases and J lost 3 bases. The CDR3 loop spans 14 amino acids. The germline gives CDR1 SGHNT, CDR2 YYREEE (reference sequence).

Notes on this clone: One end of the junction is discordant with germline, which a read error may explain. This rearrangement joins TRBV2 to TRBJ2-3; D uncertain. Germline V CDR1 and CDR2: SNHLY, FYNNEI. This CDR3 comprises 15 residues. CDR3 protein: CVSSASGSSTDTQYF. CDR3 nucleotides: TGTGTCAGCAGCGCCTCAGGATCCAGCACAGATACGCAGTATTTT.

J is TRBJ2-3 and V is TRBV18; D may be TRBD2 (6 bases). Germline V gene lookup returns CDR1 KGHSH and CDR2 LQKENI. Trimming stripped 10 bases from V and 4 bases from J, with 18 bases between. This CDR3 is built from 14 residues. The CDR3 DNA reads TGTGCCACCGGTGCCCAGGGAGGTCCAGATACGCAGTATTTT. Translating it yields CATGAQGGPDTQYF. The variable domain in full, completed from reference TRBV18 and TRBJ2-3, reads NAGVMQNPRHLVRRRGQEARLRCSPMKGHSHVYWYRQLPEEGLKFMVYLQKENIIDESGMPKERFSAEFPKEGPSILRIQQVVRGDSAAYFCATGAQGGPDTQYFGPGTRLTVL.

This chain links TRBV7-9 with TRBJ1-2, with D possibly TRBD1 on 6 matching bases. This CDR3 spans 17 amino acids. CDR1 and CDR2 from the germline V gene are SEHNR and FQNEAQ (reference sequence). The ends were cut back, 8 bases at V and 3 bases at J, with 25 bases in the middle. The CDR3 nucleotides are TGTGCCAGCGATAACCCGGGACACACCCCGAGGGACTATGGCTACACCTTC. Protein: CASDNPGHTPRDYGYTF. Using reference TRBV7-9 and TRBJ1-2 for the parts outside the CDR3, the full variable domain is DTGVSQNPRHKITKRGQNVTFRCDPISEHNRLYWYRQTLGQGPEFLTYFQNEAQLEKSRLLSDRFSAERPKGSFSTLEIQRTEQGDSAMYLCASDNPGHTPRDYGYTFGSGTRLTVV.

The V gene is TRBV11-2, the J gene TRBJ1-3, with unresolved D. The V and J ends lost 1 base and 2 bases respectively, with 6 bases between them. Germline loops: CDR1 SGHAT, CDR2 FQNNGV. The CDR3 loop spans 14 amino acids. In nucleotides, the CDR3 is TGTGCCAGCAGCTTAGGGCAGACTGGAAACACCATATATTTT. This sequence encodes CASSLGQTGNTIYF.

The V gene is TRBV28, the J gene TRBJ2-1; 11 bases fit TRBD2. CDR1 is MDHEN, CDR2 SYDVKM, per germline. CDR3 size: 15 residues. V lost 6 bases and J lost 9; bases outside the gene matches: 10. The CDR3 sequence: CASRETSGALGEQFF. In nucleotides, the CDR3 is TGTGCCAGCAGAGAGACTAGCGGGGCTTTAGGTGAGCAGTTCTTC. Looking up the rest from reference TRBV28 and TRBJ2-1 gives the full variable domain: DVKVTQSSRYLVKRTGEKVFLECVQDMDHENMFWYRQDPGLGLRLIYFSYDVKMKEKGDIPEGYSVSREKKERFSLILESASTNQTSMYLCASRETSGALGEQFFGPGTRLTVL.

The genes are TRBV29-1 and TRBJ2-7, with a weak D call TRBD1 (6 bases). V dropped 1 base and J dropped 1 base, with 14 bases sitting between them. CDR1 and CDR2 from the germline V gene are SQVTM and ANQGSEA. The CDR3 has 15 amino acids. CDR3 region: CSVEGERGGSYEQYF. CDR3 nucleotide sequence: TGCAGCGTTGAAGGGGAAAGAGGGGGATCCTACGAGCAGTACTTC.

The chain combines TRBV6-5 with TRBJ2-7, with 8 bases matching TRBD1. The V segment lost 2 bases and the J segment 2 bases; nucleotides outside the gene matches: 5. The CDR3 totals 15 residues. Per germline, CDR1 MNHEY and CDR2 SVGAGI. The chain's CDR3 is CASSYRGQGTYEQYF. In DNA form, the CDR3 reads TGTGCCAGCAGTTACCGCGGACAGGGAACCTACGAGCAGTACTTC.

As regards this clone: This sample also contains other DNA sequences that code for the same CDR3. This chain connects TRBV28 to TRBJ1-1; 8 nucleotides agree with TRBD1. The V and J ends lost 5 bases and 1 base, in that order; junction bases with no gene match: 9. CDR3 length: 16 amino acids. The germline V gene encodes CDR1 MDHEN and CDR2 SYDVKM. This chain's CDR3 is CASSETGEWENTEAFF. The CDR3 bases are TGTGCCAGCAGTGAGACAGGGGAGTGGGAGAACACTGAAGCTTTCTTT. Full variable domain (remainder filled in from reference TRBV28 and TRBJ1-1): DVKVTQSSRYLVKRTGEKVFLECVQDMDHENMFWYRQDPGLGLRLIYFSYDVKMKEKGDIPEGYSVSREKKERFSLILESASTNQTSMYLCASSETGEWENTEAFFGQGTRLTVV.